These 13 T cell receptor beta chains were all obtained from the same sample, sequenced in a study of blood T cells in healthy people across ages. A second PCR, run for roughly 7 to 12 cycles, used a sample-barcoded 5' primer plus a J-beta primer mix. Using its own MiXCR run on the 5' RACE reads, TCRdb lists one record per CDR3 protein. This repertoire shows about 800,000 distinct CDR3 sequences, 20% to 30% found once; its top ten account for approximately 3.7%. These data also featured in a second study, about T cells of mothers and their children.

The sample consisted of blood. These receptors all come from a boy aged 10-17 years in good health.

This chain links TRBV6-1 with TRBJ1-5, with 7 bases matching TRBD1. In germline, CDR1 is MNHNS, CDR2 SASEGT. Germline trimming cut 6 bases from V and 8 bases from J; bases unmatched to any gene: 16. CDR3 length: 16 amino acids. As DNA, the CDR3 is TGTGCCAGCAGCCGACAGGGAGCGGCCATGACGGAGCCCCAGCATTTT. Residues: CASSRQGAAMTEPQHF.

The V call is TRBV6-6, the J call TRBJ1-1; the D gene is possibly TRBD1 (5 bases). V lost 2 bases and J lost 0, with 7 bases in between. Looked up from germline, CDR1 is MNHNY and CDR2 is SVGAGI (reference sequence). This CDR3 is built from 14 residues. The CDR3 region has the DNA TGTGCCAGCAGTTACACAGGCCTGAACACTGAAGCTTTCTTT. Protein product: CASSYTGLNTEAFF.

This rearrangement joins TRBV7-2 to TRBJ2-5; the D is unclear. The J call may be mistaken, given a closer DNA end match to TRBJ2-7. Germline V gene data show CDR1 as SGHTA and CDR2 as FQGNSA. The CDR3 totals 13 residues. DNA for the CDR3: TGTGCCAGCAGCTTCGAGTACGGCTACGAGCAGTACTTC. This gives the protein CASSFEYGYEQYF.

This clonotype occurred a few times. This sequence joins TRBV9 and TRBJ2-5; TRBD1 matches at 8 bases. J lost 7 bases, V lost 0 bases, and 5 bases had no gene match. The CDR3 contains 14 residues. Germline-derived CDR1 and CDR2 are SGDLS and YYNGEE. CDR3: CASSVALTGGTQYF. Here the CDR3 DNA reads TGTGCCAGCAGCGTAGCCCTAACAGGGGGGACCCAGTACTTC.

The CDR3 protein is CASSLPRGDFLSGEQYF. The CDR3 DNA is TGTGCCAGCAGCCTTCCCCGGGGGGACTTCCTCTCCGGCGAGCAGTACTTC. V is TRBV7-8 and J is TRBJ2-7, with 7 nucleotides matching TRBD2. The CDR3 totals 17 residues. Germline CDR1 and CDR2: SGHVS and FQNEAQ. The V gene end was trimmed by 5 bases and the J gene end by 6 bases; junction bases not matched to a gene: 19.

There are many counts of this clonotype. V and J are TRBV4-3 and TRBJ1-2; D unresolved. CDR3 length: 11 residues. Looked up from germline, CDR1 is LGHNA and CDR2 is YSLEER. With 1 base removed from V and 7 bases from J, the gap between germline ends came to 4 bases. Written as DNA, the CDR3 is TGCGCCAGCAGCCAAGGGGGTGGCTACACCTTC. Translated, it gives CASSQGGGYTF.

Here the CDR3 reads CASSLEVRRAYGYTF. CDR3 DNA sequence: TGCGCCAGCAGCCTGGAGGTTCGTAGAGCATATGGCTACACCTTC. V is TRBV5-1 and J is TRBJ1-2, with D unresolved. Germline V CDR1 and CDR2: SGHRS, YFSETQ. V was clipped by 4 bases and J by 5 bases, with 18 bases between them. The CDR3 totals 15 residues.

This clonotype appeared a few times. CDR3 sequence (DNA): TGTGCCAGCAGTTACTCGGGACAGGGAAACACCTACGAGCAGTACTTC. Translated: CASSYSGQGNTYEQYF. The V call is TRBV6-6, the J call TRBJ2-7, with TRBD1 identical over 9 bases. The J segment lost 2 bases and the V segment lost 0 bases, leaving 5 bases of the junction unmatched. Germline values: CDR1 MNHNY, CDR2 SVGAGI (reference sequence). This CDR3 is 16 amino acids long.

This clonotype was counted only a few times. The chain is built from TRBV4-3 and TRBJ1-2, with 7 bases matching TRBD1. CDR1 is LGHNA, CDR2 YSLEER, per germline. The J segment lost 8 bases and the V segment lost 0 bases, leaving 6 bases of the junction unmatched. The CDR3 is 14 residues long. The CDR3 DNA follows: TGCGCCAGCAGCCAAGATTCCGGGACAGTGGGCTACACCTTC. Translation: CASSQDSGTVGYTF.

The chain is built from TRBV5-1 and TRBJ2-3; tentative D call: TRBD1 (5 bases). V lost 1 base to trimming and J lost 1 base, with 13 bases between them. Per germline, CDR1 SGHRS and CDR2 YFSETQ. The CDR3 totals 16 residues. The CDR3: CASSLRTVGGTDTQYF. In DNA, the CDR3 is TGCGCCAGCAGCTTGCGAACGGTAGGGGGCACAGATACGCAGTATTTT.

This clonotype was counted between two and nine times. V and J are TRBV20-1 and TRBJ2-1; D gene uncertain. Germline V gene data show CDR1 as DFQATT and CDR2 as SNEGSKA (reference sequence). This CDR3 is built from 13 residues. Between the trimmed V and J ends, which lost 2 bases and 4 bases, there was a span of 9 bases. CDR3 bases: TGCAGTGCTAGAACTCCCGATTACAATGAGCAGTTCTTC. Residues: CSARTPDYNEQFF.

This clonotype was found once. This chain links TRBV6-2 or TRBV6-3 with TRBJ2-7; the D gene is possibly TRBD1 (6 bases). CDR3 size: 14 residues. Germline V CDR1 and CDR2: MNHEY, SVGEGT. V dropped 6 bases and J dropped 0 bases, with 12 bases sitting between them. In DNA, the CDR3 is TGTGCCAGCAGCCAGGGACATTTCTCCTACGAGCAGTACTTC. Protein sequence: CASSQGHFSYEQYF.

V usage is TRBV20-1 and J usage is TRBJ2-1; D possibly uses TRBD1 or TRBD2 (5 bases each). The CDR3 totals 16 residues. The germline V gene encodes CDR1 DFQATT and CDR2 SNEGSKA (reference sequence). The V and J ends lost 1 base and 6 bases respectively, with 19 bases between them. This chain's CDR3 is CSARGRRDATFNEQFF. In DNA form, the CDR3 reads TGCAGTGCTAGAGGACGCCGGGACGCAACCTTCAATGAGCAGTTCTTC.